A selection of T cell receptor beta chains follows, all from one sample in a study of T cell responses to AZD1222 COVID-19 vaccine. Produced via immunoSEQ multiplex PCR; TCRdb's table is partial and in-frame only. This sample yields some 200,000 clones, of which more than 80% are seen a single time; 3.9% belongs to the top ten. Sequenced material: peripheral blood, taken on day 0 of AZD1222 vaccination. The receptors come from an adult in good health. The CDR3 runs from the conserved cysteine through the conserved F or W. The D gene is left open where the match is weak. Clone size, where shown, is once, few, many, or a class for clones that have expanded.

d_call,v_call,j_call,clone_size,cdr3_nt,cdr3_aa
TRBD1,TRBV10-3,TRBJ1-2,once,TGTGCCATCGGGGTCCCGACAGGGCCCTATGGCTACACCTTC,CAIGVPTGPYGYTF
-,TRBV6-5,TRBJ1-6,-,TGTGCCAGCAGTTACTTGGGCGAAGCGACACCCCTCCACTTT,CASSYLGEATPLHF
-,TRBV12-3/TRBV12-4,TRBJ1-4,-,TGTGCCAGCAGTTTGAGGGGGACTGAAAAACTGTTTTTT,CASSLRGTEKLFF
-,TRBV19,TRBJ1-5,-,TGTGCCAGTAGTATGTCGGATCGGGCCAGGCAGCCCCAGCATTTT,CASSMSDRARQPQHF
-,TRBV9,TRBJ2-3,-,TGTGCCAGCAGCGTTCGGCCAGGGGCTTTTGAGTTCTCAGATACGCAGTATTTT,CASSVRPGAFEFSDTQYF
-,TRBV6-5,TRBJ1-6,-,TGTGCCAGCAGTTACTCGGTCCCCGATGATTCACCCCTCCACTTT,CASSYSVPDDSPLHF
-,TRBV7-9,TRBJ1-5,-,TGTGCCAGCAGTCATGGGGGCAATCAGCCCCAGCATTTT,CASSHGGNQPQHF
-,TRBV5-5,TRBJ1-1,-,TGTGCCAGCAGCCCTCCGGTGGGGGGGCCGACTGAAGCTTTCTTT,CASSPPVGGPTEAFF
-,TRBV19,TRBJ1-5,-,TGTGCCAGTAGTCCTGGGCGGGGCTATAGCAATCAGCCCCAGCATTTT,CASSPGRGYSNQPQHF
-,TRBV20-1,TRBJ2-7,-,TGCAGTGCTAGTCCCCCAGGGCACGAGCAGTACTTC,CSASPPGHEQYF
-,TRBV2,TRBJ2-2,-,TGTGCCAGCAGTGTCGGACTGGCGGGCACCGGGGAGCTGTTTTTT,CASSVGLAGTGELFF
-,TRBV28,TRBJ1-2,-,TGTGCCAGCAGTTTATCTTGGGGCTACACCTTC,CASSLSWGYTF
-,TRBV3-1/TRBV3-2,TRBJ1-4,-,TGTGCCAGCAGCCCATTAGCTGACAGAGGAATAGGTGAAAAACTGTTTTTT,CASSPLADRGIGEKLFF
-,TRBV2,TRBJ1-2,-,TGTGCCAGCAGGATTGGGGGCGTGAACTATGGCTACACCTTC,CASRIGGVNYGYTF
-,TRBV18,TRBJ1-6,-,TGTGCCAGCTCACCCGTCTGGACGGACGATTCACCCCTCCACTTT,CASSPVWTDDSPLHF
TRBD1,TRBV2,TRBJ2-5,-,TGTGCCAGCCACGGGACAGGGGTCAGTGCCCAGTACTTC,CASHGTGVSAQYF
TRBD1,TRBV19,TRBJ1-4,few,TGTGCCAGTAGACCGACAGGGGCTAATGAAAAACTGTTTTTT,CASRPTGANEKLFF
-,TRBV12-3/TRBV12-4,TRBJ1-6,-,TGTGCCAGCAGCCTAGGAGAATCACCCCTCCACTTT,CASSLGESPLHF
-,TRBV5-4,TRBJ2-6,-,TGTGCCAGCAGCCTGGACAGTAGCTCTGGGGCCAACGTCCTGACTTTC,CASSLDSSSGANVLTF
-,TRBV6-6,TRBJ1-5,-,TGTGCCAGCAGTTGGGCCTTGGTCACTAGCGATCAGCCCCAGCATTTT,CASSWALVTSDQPQHF
-,TRBV13,TRBJ1-1,-,TGTGCCAGCAGCTTATGGCCCCAAGCTTTCTTT,CASSLWPQAFF
-,TRBV3-1/TRBV3-2,TRBJ2-7,-,TGTGCCAGCAGTTGGACGACAAGGAACGAGCAGTACTTC,CASSWTTRNEQYF